This record concerns one TCR beta chain sequence. The record originates from a study of T-cell reconstitution after alpha-beta-depleted transplantation in children. Construction of the TCRbeta library involved unique molecular identifiers. One entry per CDR3 protein results from TCRdb running MiXCR on the PCR reads. The sample shows over 300,000 distinct CDR3 sequences, about 9.4% of them seen only once. This CDR3 is built from 15 residues. The germline V gene has CDR1 SGHRS and CDR2 YFSETQ. V lost 0 bases and J lost 3, with 10 bases in between. The clonotype was recovered from a human donor who donated a stem cell graft to a child with acute lymphoblastic leukemia. V and J are TRBV5-1 and TRBJ1-3, with D possibly being TRBD1 (5 bases). The material sequenced was PBMCs from the stem cell graft donor, taken from the stem cell graft. The CDR3 spells CASSLEGTGGNTIYF. The CDR3 DNA is TGCGCCAGCAGCTTGGAGGGGACCGGTGGAAACACCATATATTTT.